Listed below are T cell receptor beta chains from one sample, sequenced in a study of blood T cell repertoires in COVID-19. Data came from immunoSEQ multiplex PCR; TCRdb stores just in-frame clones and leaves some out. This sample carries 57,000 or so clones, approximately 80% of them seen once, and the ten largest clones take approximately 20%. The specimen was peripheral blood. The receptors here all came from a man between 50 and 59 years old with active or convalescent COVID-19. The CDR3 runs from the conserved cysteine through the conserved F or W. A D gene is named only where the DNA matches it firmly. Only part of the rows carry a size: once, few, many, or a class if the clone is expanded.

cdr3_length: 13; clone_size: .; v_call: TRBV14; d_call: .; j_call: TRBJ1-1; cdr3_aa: CASSQDTRTEAFF; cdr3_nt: TGTGCCAGCAGCCAAGATACGAGAACTGAAGCTTTCTTT
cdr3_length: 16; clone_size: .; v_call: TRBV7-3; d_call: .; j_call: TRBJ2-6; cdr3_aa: CASSPRSGVGANVLTF; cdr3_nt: TGTGCCAGCAGCCCCCGCTCGGGGGTAGGGGCCAACGTCCTGACTTTC
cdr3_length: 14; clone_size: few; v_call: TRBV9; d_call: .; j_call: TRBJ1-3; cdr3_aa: CASSDNRARNTIYF; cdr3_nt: TGTGCCAGCAGTGATAACAGGGCCCGAAACACCATATATTTT
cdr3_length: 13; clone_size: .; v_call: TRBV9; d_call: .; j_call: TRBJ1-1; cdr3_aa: CASSIGGGTEAFF; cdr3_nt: TGTGCCAGCAGCATAGGGGGGGGCACTGAAGCTTTCTTT
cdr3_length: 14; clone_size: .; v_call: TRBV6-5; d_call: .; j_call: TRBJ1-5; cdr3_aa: CAAAGLYSNQPQHF; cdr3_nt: TGTGCCGCGGCGGGGTTGTATAGCAATCAGCCCCAGCATTTT
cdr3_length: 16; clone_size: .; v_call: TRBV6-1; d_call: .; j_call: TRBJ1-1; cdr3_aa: CASSESVWFWNTEAFF; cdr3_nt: TGTGCCAGCAGTGAGTCGGTATGGTTCTGGAACACTGAAGCTTTCTTT
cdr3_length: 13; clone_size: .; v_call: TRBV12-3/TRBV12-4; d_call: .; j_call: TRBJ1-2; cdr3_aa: CASSYRQSYGYTF; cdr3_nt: TGTGCCAGCAGTTATCGACAGAGCTATGGCTACACCTTC
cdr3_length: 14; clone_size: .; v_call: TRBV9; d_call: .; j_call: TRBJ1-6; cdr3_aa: CASSIGTNNSPLHF; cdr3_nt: TGTGCCAGCAGCATTGGGACAAACAATTCACCCCTCCACTTT
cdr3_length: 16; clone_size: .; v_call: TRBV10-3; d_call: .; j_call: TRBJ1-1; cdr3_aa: CATLPRAGVEETEAFF; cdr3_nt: TGTGCCACCCTGCCTCGGGCAGGGGTAGAAGAGACTGAAGCTTTCTTT
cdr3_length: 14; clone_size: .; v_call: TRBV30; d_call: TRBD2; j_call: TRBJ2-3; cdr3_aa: CAWSRTSDTDTQYF; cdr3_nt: TGTGCCTGGAGTCGGACTAGCGACACAGATACGCAGTATTTT
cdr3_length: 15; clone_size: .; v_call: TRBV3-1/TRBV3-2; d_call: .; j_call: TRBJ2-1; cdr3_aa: CASSQALATYNEQFF; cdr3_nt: TGTGCCAGCAGCCAAGCGCTCGCTACCTACAATGAGCAGTTCTTC
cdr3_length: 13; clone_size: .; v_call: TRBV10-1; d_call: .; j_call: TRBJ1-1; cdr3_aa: CASSRDSNTEAFF; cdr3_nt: TGCGCCAGCAGCCGGGACTCGAACACTGAAGCTTTCTTT
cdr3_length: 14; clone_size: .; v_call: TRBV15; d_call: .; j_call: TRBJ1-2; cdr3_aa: CATSPIQGWNGYTF; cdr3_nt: TGTGCCACCAGCCCTATCCAGGGGTGGAATGGCTACACCTTC
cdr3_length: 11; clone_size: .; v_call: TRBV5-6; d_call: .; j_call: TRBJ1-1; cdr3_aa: CASFGVTEAFF; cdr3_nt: TGTGCCAGCTTCGGGGTAACTGAAGCTTTCTTT
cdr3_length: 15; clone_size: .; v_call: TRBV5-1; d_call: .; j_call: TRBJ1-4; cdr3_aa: CASSLALGRGEKLFF; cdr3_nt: TGCGCCAGCAGCTTGGCCTTAGGGAGAGGTGAAAAACTGTTTTTT
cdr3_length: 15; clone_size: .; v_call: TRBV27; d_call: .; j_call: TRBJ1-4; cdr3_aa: CASSPTGGWDEKLFF; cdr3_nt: TGTGCCAGCAGTCCCACAGGTGGGTGGGATGAAAAACTGTTTTTT
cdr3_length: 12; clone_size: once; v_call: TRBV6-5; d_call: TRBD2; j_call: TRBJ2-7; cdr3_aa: CATTTAGGGQYF; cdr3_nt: TGTGCCACTACCACAGCGGGAGGTGGGCAGTACTTC
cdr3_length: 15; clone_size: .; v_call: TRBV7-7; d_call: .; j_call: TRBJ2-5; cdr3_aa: CASSFQRGGDETQYF; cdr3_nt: TGTGCTAGCAGCTTTCAAAGGGGGGGTGACGAGACCCAGTACTTC
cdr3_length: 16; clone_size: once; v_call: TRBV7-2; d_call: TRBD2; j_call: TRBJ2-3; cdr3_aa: CASSKSVAGDPDTQYF; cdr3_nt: TGTGCCAGCAGCAAATCCGTAGCGGGAGACCCAGATACGCAGTATTTT
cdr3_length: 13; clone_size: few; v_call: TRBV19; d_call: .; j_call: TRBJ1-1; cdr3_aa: CPPHGGVGGAAFF; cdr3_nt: TGTCCCCCCCATGGGGGGGTGGGGGGGGCAGCTTTCTTT
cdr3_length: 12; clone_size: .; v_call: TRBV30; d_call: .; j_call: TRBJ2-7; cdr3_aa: CAWKDSSYEQYF; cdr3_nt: TGTGCCTGGAAAGACAGCTCCTACGAGCAGTACTTC
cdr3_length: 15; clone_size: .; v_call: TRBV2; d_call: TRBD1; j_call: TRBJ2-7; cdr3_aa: CASVGGDRGLREQYF; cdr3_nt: TGTGCCAGCGTTGGGGGGGACAGGGGGTTGAGGGAGCAGTACTTC
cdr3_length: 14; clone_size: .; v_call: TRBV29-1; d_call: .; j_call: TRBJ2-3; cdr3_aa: CSVENLAGTDTQYF; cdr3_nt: TGCAGCGTTGAAAATCTAGCCGGCACAGATACGCAGTATTTT
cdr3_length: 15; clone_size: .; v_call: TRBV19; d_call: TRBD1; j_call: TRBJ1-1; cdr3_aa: CASGTSGTGSTEAFF; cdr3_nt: TGTGCCAGTGGGACCTCCGGGACAGGGAGCACTGAAGCTTTCTTT
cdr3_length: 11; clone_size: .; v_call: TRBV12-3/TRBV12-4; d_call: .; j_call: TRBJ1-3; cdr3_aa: CASSLANTIYF; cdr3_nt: TGTGCCAGCAGTTTGGCAAACACCATATATTTT
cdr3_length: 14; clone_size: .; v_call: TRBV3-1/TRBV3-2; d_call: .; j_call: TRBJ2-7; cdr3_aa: CASSQLESSYEQYF; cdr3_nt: TGTGCCAGCAGCCAATTGGAGTCGAGTTACGAGCAGTACTTC
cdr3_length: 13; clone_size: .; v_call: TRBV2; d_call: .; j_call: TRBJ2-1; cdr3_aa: CASIVLQGGHSIF; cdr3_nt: TGTGCCAGCATCGTTCTCCAGGGAGGACATTCGATCTTC
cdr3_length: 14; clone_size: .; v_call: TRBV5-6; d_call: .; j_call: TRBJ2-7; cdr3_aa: CASSLQLSSYEQYF; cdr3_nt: TGTGCCAGCAGTCTACAGTTAAGCTCCTACGAGCAGTACTTC
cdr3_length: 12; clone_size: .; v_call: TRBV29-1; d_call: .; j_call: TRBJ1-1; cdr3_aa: CSALPSGTEAFF; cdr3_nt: TGCAGCGCTCTGCCGTCGGGGACTGAAGCTTTCTTT
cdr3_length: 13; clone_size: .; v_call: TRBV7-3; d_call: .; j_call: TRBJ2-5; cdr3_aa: CASSRGQQETQYF; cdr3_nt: TGTGCCAGCAGCCGAGGGCAGCAAGAGACCCAGTACTTC
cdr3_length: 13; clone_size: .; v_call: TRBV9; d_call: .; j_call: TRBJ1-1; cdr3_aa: CASSVFIQGQAFF; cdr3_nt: TGTGCCAGCAGCGTATTCATACAGGGTCAAGCTTTCTTT
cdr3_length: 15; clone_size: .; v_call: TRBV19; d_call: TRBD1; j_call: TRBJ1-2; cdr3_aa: CASSSSDRLMGGYTF; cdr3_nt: TGTGCCAGTAGTTCGTCGGACAGGCTTATGGGGGGCTACACCTTC
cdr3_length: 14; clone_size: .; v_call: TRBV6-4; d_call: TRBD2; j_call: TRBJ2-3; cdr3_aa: CASSDGGGADTQYF; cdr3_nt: TGTGCCAGCAGTGACGGCGGGGGGGCCGATACGCAGTATTTT
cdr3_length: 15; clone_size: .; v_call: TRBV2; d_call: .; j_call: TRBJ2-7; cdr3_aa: CASNQGRAASYEQYF; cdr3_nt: TGTGCCAGCAACCAAGGCAGGGCGGCCTCCTACGAGCAGTACTTC
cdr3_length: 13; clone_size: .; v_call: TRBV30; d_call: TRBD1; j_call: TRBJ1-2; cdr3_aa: CAWSGDRDYGYTF; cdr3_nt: TGTGCCTGGAGCGGGGACAGGGACTATGGCTACACCTTC
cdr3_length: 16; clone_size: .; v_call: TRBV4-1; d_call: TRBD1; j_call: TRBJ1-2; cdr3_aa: CASSQEHPTGNYGYTF; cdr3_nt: TGCGCCAGCAGCCAAGAACACCCGACAGGGAACTATGGCTACACCTTC
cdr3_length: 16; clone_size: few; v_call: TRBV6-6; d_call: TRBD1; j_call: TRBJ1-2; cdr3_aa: CASSYLPTTGDYGYTF; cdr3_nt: TGTGCCAGCAGTTACCTACCCACGACAGGGGATTATGGCTACACCTTC
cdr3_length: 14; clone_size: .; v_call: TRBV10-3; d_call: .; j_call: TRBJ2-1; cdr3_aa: CAISDRTRFDEQFF; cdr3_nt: TGTGCCATCTCAGACAGGACGAGGTTCGATGAGCAGTTCTTC
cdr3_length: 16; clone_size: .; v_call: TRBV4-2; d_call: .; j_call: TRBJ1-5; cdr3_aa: CASSQMSRGPGQPQHF; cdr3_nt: TGTGCCAGCAGCCAAATGTCCAGGGGTCCGGGCCAGCCCCAGCATTTT
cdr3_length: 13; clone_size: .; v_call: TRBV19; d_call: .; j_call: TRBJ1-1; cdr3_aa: CASSATVNTEAFF; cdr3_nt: TGTGCCAGTAGTGCGACAGTTAACACTGAAGCTTTCTTT
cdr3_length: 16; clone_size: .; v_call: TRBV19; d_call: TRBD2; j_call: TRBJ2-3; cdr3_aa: CASSPLQAGVEDTQYF; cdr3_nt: TGTGCCAGTAGTCCTCTTCAAGCGGGAGTTGAAGATACGCAGTATTTT
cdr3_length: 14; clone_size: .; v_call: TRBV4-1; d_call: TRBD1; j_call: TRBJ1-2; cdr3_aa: CASSTETGNYGYTF; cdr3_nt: TGCGCCAGCAGCACAGAGACAGGGAACTATGGCTACACCTTC
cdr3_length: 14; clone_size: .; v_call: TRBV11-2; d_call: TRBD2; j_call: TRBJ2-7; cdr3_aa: CASSGLAGAYEQYF; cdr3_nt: TGTGCCAGCAGCGGACTAGCGGGAGCCTACGAGCAGTACTTC
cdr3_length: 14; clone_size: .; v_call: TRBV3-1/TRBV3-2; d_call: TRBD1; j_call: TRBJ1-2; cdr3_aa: CASSQVGAGGGYTF; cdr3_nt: TGTGCCAGCAGCCAAGTGGGGGCAGGGGGAGGCTACACCTTC
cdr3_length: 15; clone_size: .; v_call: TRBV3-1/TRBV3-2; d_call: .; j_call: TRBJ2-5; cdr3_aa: CASSQGGGFTETQYF; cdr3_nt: TGTGCCAGCAGCCAAGGCGGCGGTTTTACAGAGACCCAGTACTTC
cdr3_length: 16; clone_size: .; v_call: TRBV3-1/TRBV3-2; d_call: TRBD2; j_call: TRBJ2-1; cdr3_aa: CASSQDASGGSLEQFF; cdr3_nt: TGTGCCAGCAGCCAAGATGCTAGCGGGGGATCTCTTGAGCAGTTCTTC
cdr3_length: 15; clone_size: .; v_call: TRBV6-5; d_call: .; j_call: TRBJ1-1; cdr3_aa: CASSYSRQGSTEAFF; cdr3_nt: TGTGCCAGCAGTTACTCGAGGCAGGGGAGCACTGAAGCTTTCTTT
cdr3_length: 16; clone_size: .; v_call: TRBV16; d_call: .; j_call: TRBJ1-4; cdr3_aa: CASSLGGAGGSEKLFF; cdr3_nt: TGTGCCAGCAGCCTCGGAGGGGCAGGTGGGAGTGAAAAACTGTTTTTT
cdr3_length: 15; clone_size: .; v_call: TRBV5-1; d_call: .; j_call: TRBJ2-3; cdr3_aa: CASSLSGVNTDTQYF; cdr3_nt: TGCGCCAGCAGCTTATCGGGGGTAAACACAGATACGCAGTATTTT
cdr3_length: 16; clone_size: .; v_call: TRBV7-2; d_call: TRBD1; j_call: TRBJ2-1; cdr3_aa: CASSSEGTGRGNEQFF; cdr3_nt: TGTGCCAGCAGCTCGGAGGGGACAGGGCGAGGGAATGAGCAGTTCTTC
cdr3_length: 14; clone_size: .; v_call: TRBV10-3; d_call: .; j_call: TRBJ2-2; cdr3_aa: CAIRDGKNTGELFF; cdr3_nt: TGTGCCATCCGCGACGGGAAGAACACCGGGGAGCTGTTTTTT
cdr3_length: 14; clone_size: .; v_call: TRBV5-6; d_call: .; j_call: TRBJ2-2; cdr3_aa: CASSWDINTGELFF; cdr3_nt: TGTGCCAGCAGCTGGGACATTAACACCGGGGAGCTGTTTTTT
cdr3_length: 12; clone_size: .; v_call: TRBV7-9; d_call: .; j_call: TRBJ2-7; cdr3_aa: CASSYSSYEQYF; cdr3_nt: TGTGCCAGCAGTTACAGCTCCTACGAGCAGTACTTC
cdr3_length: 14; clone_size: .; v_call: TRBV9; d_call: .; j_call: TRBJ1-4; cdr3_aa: CASSVVQGHLGLFF; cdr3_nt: TGTGCCAGCAGCGTTGTTCAAGGACACTTGGGACTGTTTTTT